Listed here are 26 T cell receptor beta chains from one sample, sequenced in a study of T-cell memory formation after mild COVID-19 (dated by TCRdb to 2020 to 2023). Libraries came from 5' RACE. The instrument given in TCRdb is Illumina NovaSeq 6000. TCRdb reran the public reads through fastp at Q25 and MiXCR, keeping productive beta chains. Identical CDR3 protein sequences are pooled into one entry, listed with their most common genes and DNA. The sample table contains tens of thousands of distinct CDR3 sequences; only one count was recorded for 12% of them. In total, the top ten clones hold approximately 24% of the sample. The specimen sequenced was PBMCs or a T cell subset sorted from them (not recorded which). The receptors stem from a man between 18 and 29 years old who had mild COVID-19 (a few samples of this study predate the infection). The sample titles of this study are shuffled in the database, so cell type and time point are left out; the donor was told from shared clones.

This clonotype was seen at least ten times. This chain uses TRBV5-1 with TRBJ2-3, with a weak D call TRBD1 (6 bases). The CDR3 spans 13 residues. Germline values: CDR1 SGHRS, CDR2 YFSETQ. V was shortened by 4 bases and J by 3 bases, with 9 bases between the two germline ends. In DNA, the CDR3 is TGCGCCAGCAGCACACAGGGAACAGATACGCAGTATTTT. Translated: CASSTQGTDTQYF.

The chain links TRBV5-1 to TRBJ2-5, with 10 positions matching TRBD1. Germline V lookup: CDR1 SGHRS, CDR2 YFSETQ. The CDR3 length is 14 residues. V shed 3 bases and J 9 bases; nucleotides not matched to a gene: 8. Written as DNA, the CDR3 is TGCGCCAGCAGCTCGGGACAGGGGTCCAGGGCCCAGTACTTC. Translated, it gives CASSSGQGSRAQYF.

The sample holds a few counts of this clonotype. This sequence joins TRBV6-2 or TRBV6-3 and TRBJ2-7; D may match TRBD1 or TRBD2 (5 bases each). V dropped 4 bases and J dropped 0 bases, with 19 bases sitting between them. Germline CDR1 MNHEY, CDR2 SVGEGT. This CDR3 contains 17 residues. The CDR3 bases are TGTGCCAGCAGTTCGATGTCAGGGACGGCGAGCTCCTACGAGCAGTACTTC. This encodes CASSSMSGTASSYEQYF.

The rearrangement links TRBV19 to TRBJ2-3; D remains ambiguous. Trimming removed 0 bases from V and 5 bases from J, with 6 bases in between. The CDR3 spans 13 residues. The germline V gene has CDR1 LNHDA and CDR2 SQIVND (reference sequence). The CDR3: CASSIDREDTQYF. The CDR3 DNA reads as TGTGCCAGTAGTATAGATCGTGAAGATACGCAGTATTTT.

This clonotype was detected a few times. This rearrangement joins TRBV6-5 to TRBJ2-2; TRBD2 agrees at 10 bases. J was trimmed by 1 base and V by 1 base; bases with no gene match: 9. The CDR3 has 19 residues. Germline values: CDR1 MNHEY, CDR2 SVGAGI. The CDR3 sequence is CASSYWASGGHRNTGELFF. CDR3 in DNA: TGTGCCAGCAGTTACTGGGCTAGCGGGGGCCATCGGAACACCGGGGAGCTGTTTTTT.

The chain combines TRBV7-9 with TRBJ1-1, with no clear D. The CDR3 totals 13 residues. Trimming removed 5 bases from V and 5 bases from J, with 12 bases in between. Looked up from germline, CDR1 is SEHNR and CDR2 is FQNEAQ (reference sequence). DNA of the CDR3: TGTGCCAGCAGCGAAGTGGCATATACTGAAGCTTTCTTT. This sequence encodes CASSEVAYTEAFF.

This clonotype appeared a few times. The chain carries TRBV6-1 and TRBJ2-2; a possible D gene is TRBD2 (5 bases). The V gene lost 7 bases and the J gene lost 0 bases, with 9 bases spanning the gap. The germline CDR1 and CDR2 sequences are MNHNS and SASEGT. CDR3 length: 14 amino acids. The CDR3 sequence is CASISGTNTGELFF. The CDR3 DNA reads TGTGCCAGCATCTCCGGGACGAACACCGGGGAGCTGTTTTTT.

This clonotype was observed many times. The chain uses TRBV4-2 and TRBJ1-6, with 11 bases aligning to TRBD1. V shed 1 base and J 8 bases; nucleotides not matched to a gene: 4. The CDR3 contains 16 residues. The V gene's germline CDR1 is LGHNA and CDR2 YNFKEQ. The CDR3 spells CASSQGRDRGYSPLHF. The DNA of the CDR3 is TGTGCCAGCAGCCAAGGCCGGGACAGGGGGTATTCACCCCTCCACTTT.

This clonotype appeared a few times. The chain recombines TRBV18 with TRBJ1-6; no reliable D call. CDR1 and CDR2 from the germline V gene are KGHSH and LQKENI. The V gene lost 5 bases and the J gene lost 4 bases, with 9 bases spanning the gap. The CDR3 consists of 14 residues. CDR3 DNA sequence: TGTGCCAGCTCATGGGAGATGTATAATTCACCCCTCCACTTT. Amino acid sequence: CASSWEMYNSPLHF.

This clonotype was seen more than once but under ten times. V gene TRBV24-1 combines with J gene TRBJ1-5; D is unclear. V was pared by 6 bases and J by 4 bases, with 9 bases between. The CDR3 runs to 13 residues. Germline V gives CDR1 KGHDR, CDR2 SFDVKD. This CDR3 is CATSPGWNQPQHF. In nucleotides, the CDR3 is TGTGCCACCAGTCCAGGTTGGAATCAGCCCCAGCATTTT.

The chain joins TRBV29-1 to TRBJ2-5, with 9 bases matching TRBD1. The CDR3 length is 13 residues. The J segment lost 6 bases and the V segment lost 8 bases, leaving 10 bases of the junction unmatched. The germline V gene has CDR1 SQVTM and CDR2 ANQGSEA. In DNA, the CDR3 is TGCAGCCTTGGGACAGGGTCGGTACAGACCCAGTACTTC. Encoded protein: CSLGTGSVQTQYF.

There are a few counts of this clonotype. V and J are TRBV20-1 and TRBJ2-5; TRBD1 aligns across 9 bases. There are 14 residues in the CDR3. Germline trimming cut 6 bases from V and 3 bases from J; bases unmatched to any gene: 8. Germline values: CDR1 DFQATT, CDR2 SNEGSKA (reference sequence). DNA of the CDR3: TGCAGTGCCGCAAACAGGGGGCTAGAAGAGACCCAGTACTTC. Translating it yields CSAANRGLEETQYF.

This clonotype was recorded at least ten times. The J gene is TRBJ2-5, the V gene TRBV10-3, with 9 bases fitting TRBD1. V shed 7 bases, J shed 5 bases, and the junction held 11 bases outside the gene matches. This CDR3 contains 15 residues. Germline V lookup: CDR1 ENHRY, CDR2 SYGVKD. CDR3 amino acids: CAITPGTGNLETQYF. CDR3 coding DNA: TGTGCCATCACCCCCGGGACAGGGAACCTCGAGACCCAGTACTTC.

This clonotype appeared many times. The chain has TRBV4-1 and TRBJ2-1; TRBD1 matches at 7 bases. CDR3 size: 15 residues. Germline CDR1 and CDR2: MGHRA and YSYEKL. With V trimmed by 4 bases and J by 3 bases, 6 bases remained unmatched. CDR3 nucleotides: TGCGCCAGCAGCCCGTCGGGACAGTACTACAATGAGCAGTTCTTC. As protein: CASSPSGQYYNEQFF.

This clonotype was counted at least ten times. CDR3 sequence reads: CASSQGHGRGQDTQYF. In DNA, the CDR3 is TGCGCCAGCAGCCAAGGACACGGCAGGGGGCAAGATACGCAGTATTTT. The J gene is TRBJ2-3, the V gene TRBV4-3; 8 bases fit TRBD1. This CDR3 is built from 16 residues. Per the germline V gene, CDR1 is LGHNA and CDR2 is YSLEER. The junction had 8 bases not matched to a gene; V was cut back by 1 base and J by 5 bases.

This chain connects TRBV5-6 to TRBJ1-1, with D perhaps matching TRBD1 (5 bases). The CDR3 has 12 amino acids. V shed 3 bases and J shed 8 bases, with 11 bases lying between them. CDR1 is SGHDT, CDR2 YYEEEE, per germline. This CDR3 is CASSSGNREAFF. CDR3 bases: TGTGCCAGCAGCTCAGGGAATAGGGAAGCTTTCTTT.

The chain combines TRBV7-6 with TRBJ2-7; 8 bases align to TRBD2. The germline gives CDR1 SGHVS, CDR2 FNYEAQ. The CDR3 extends over 15 amino acids. The ends lost 2 bases at V and 7 bases at J; junction bases unmatched: 10. Written as DNA, the CDR3 is TGTGCCAGCAGCTTACTCGGGGGGGCCCCTGGGGAGCAGTACTTC. Protein product: CASSLLGGAPGEQYF.

This clonotype has ten or more counts. This chain uses TRBV7-2 with TRBJ1-2; maybe TRBD1 (5 bases). Germline CDR1 is SGHTA and CDR2 is FQGNSA. This CDR3 spans 15 amino acids. Trimming shortened V by 7 bases and J by 4 bases, and 19 bases separated the two germline ends. This CDR3 reads CASTPPTTAVYGYTF. CDR3 DNA sequence: TGTGCCAGCACCCCTCCCACGACAGCCGTCTATGGCTACACCTTC.

This clonotype occurred a few times. The chain links TRBV5-1 to TRBJ1-6; D remains ambiguous. The germline V and J ends were trimmed by 5 bases and 5 bases, with 14 bases remaining between them. This CDR3 region has 15 residues. Germline V gene data show CDR1 as SGHRS and CDR2 as YFSETQ. The CDR3 DNA reads as TGCGCCAGCAGGTCTGACGGAGCCGATAATTCACCCCTCCACTTT. As protein: CASRSDGADNSPLHF.

This clonotype has only a few counts. The rearrangement uses TRBV5-1 and TRBJ2-3; a weak D match, TRBD1 (6 bases). This CDR3 contains 14 residues. V was trimmed by 5 bases and J by 2 bases, leaving 12 bases between them. Germline V gene data show CDR1 as SGHRS and CDR2 as YFSETQ. The CDR3, as DNA: TGCGCCAGCAGGCCACAGGGTTACACAGATACGCAGTATTTT. Protein: CASRPQGYTDTQYF.

This clonotype was observed a single time. The V and J genes are TRBV4-2 and TRBJ1-4; weak D call: TRBD1 (5 bases). CDR3 size: 17 residues. Germline-derived CDR1 and CDR2 are LGHNA and YNFKEQ. Trimming stripped 0 bases from V and 5 bases from J, with 16 bases between. CDR3 sequence reads: CASSQEGVFGGNEKLFF. CDR3 sequence (DNA): TGTGCCAGCAGCCAAGAGGGCGTTTTCGGGGGGAATGAAAAACTGTTTTTT.

This clonotype has a count of ten or more. The chain links TRBV12-3 or TRBV12-4 to TRBJ2-7; D is ambiguous. Trimming removed 1 base from V and 6 bases from J, with 10 bases in between. CDR3 size: 13 residues. CDR3 region: CASSLGDLGEQYF. The CDR3 DNA sequence: TGTGCCAGCAGTTTAGGGGATTTAGGCGAGCAGTACTTC.

The rearrangement joins TRBV7-8 to TRBJ2-5, with D possibly matching TRBD2 (6 bases). Trimming pared 2 bases from V and 4 bases from J, leaving 17 bases between. The CDR3 loop spans 16 amino acids. Germline lookup yields CDR1 SGHVS and CDR2 FQNEAQ. Here the CDR3 reads CASSLLGEEEGETQYF. The CDR3 coding sequence is TGTGCCAGCAGCTTACTAGGGGAAGAGGAGGGAGAGACCCAGTACTTC.

V usage is TRBV10-3 and J usage is TRBJ1-6; maybe TRBD1 (6 bases). Germline V gene lookup returns CDR1 ENHRY and CDR2 SYGVKD. The CDR3 extends over 16 amino acids. V lost 0 bases, J lost 4 bases, and 10 bases lay in between. The CDR3 bases are TGTGCCATCAGTGAGTCAGGGGGGGCTTATAATTCACCCCTCCACTTT. This encodes CAISESGGAYNSPLHF.

The chain is built from TRBV12-3 or TRBV12-4 and TRBJ2-7, with D unclear. The V and J ends lost 2 bases and 7 bases respectively, with 9 bases between them. The CDR3 extends over 12 amino acids. This CDR3 is CASSLRVTEQYF. DNA of the CDR3: TGTGCCAGCAGTTTAAGGGTGACTGAGCAGTACTTC.

This clonotype was seen ten or more times. V gene TRBV4-1 combines with J gene TRBJ1-1; D not resolved. Trimming stripped 1 base from V and 1 base from J, with 10 bases between. This CDR3 is built from 15 residues. CDR1 is MGHRA and CDR2 is YSYEKL in the germline V gene. Here the CDR3 DNA reads TGCGCCAGCAGCCAAGGGCGACATACGAACACTGAAGCTTTCTTT. The encoded protein is CASSQGRHTNTEAFF.